This T cell receptor beta chain comes out of a study of blood T cells in healthy people across ages. With a J-beta primer mix and a sample-barcoded 5' primer, a second PCR ran about 6 to 11 cycles. TCRdb redid the calling of the 5' RACE reads with MiXCR, one entry per CDR3 protein. The sample includes about 1,600,000 distinct CDR3 sequences, about 40% of them seen just once. The material sequenced was blood. The origin of this receptor is a woman between 18 and 29 years old in good health.

In DNA, the CDR3 is TGCGCCAGCAGCCAAGCCAACAGGGGGGACTATGGCTACACCTTC. Translation: CASSQANRGDYGYTF. V gene TRBV4-1 combines with J gene TRBJ1-2, with TRBD1 matching 8 bases. CDR3 length: 15 residues. The germline CDR1 and CDR2 sequences are MGHRA and YSYEKL. Germline trimming cut 1 base from V and 3 bases from J; bases unmatched to any gene: 4.